The 12 T cell receptor beta chains below all came from one sample that was sequenced in a study of CD8+ T cells in alopecia areata. Following RNA extraction, reverse transcription yielded cDNA that acted as the sequencing template. The repertoire was sequenced with immunoSEQ multiplex PCR; TCRdb's copy has only in-frame clones and lacks some. The sample holds 130,000 or so clones, 61% seen once. Treatment given: oral pan-JAK inhibitor, 5-10 mg twice daily. This sample comprised CD4+ T cells sorted from blood, obtained at week 4, from a patient treated with tofacitinib. Source of these receptors: a human donor with alopecia areata.

This rearrangement joins TRBV7-8 to TRBJ1-2, with 7 bases fitting TRBD1. The germline CDR1 and CDR2 sequences are SGHVS and FQNEAQ. Trimming at V came to 5 bases and at J to 4 bases, leaving 16 bases not matched to a gene. This CDR3 is built from 17 residues. CDR3 nucleotides: TGTGCCAGCAGCACCTCGGGACAGCCATATACTTTCTATGGCTACACCTTC. Translated: CASSTSGQPYTFYGYTF.

This clone has just a few counts. The chain is built from TRBV6-5 and TRBJ2-7; no reliable D call. Germline CDR1 reads MNHEY; CDR2 reads SVGAGI. The CDR3 loop spans 13 amino acids. V was clipped by 8 bases and J by 3 bases, with 14 bases between them. DNA of the CDR3: TGTGCCAGCCGCTTAAAGGAAGGCTACGAGCAGTACTTC. This codes for CASRLKEGYEQYF.

The rearrangement uses TRBV4-3 and TRBJ2-7, with D perhaps matching TRBD1 (6 bases). The CDR3 sequence is 15 residues long. Germline CDR1 and CDR2: LGHNA and YSLEER. V lost 6 bases to trimming and J lost 3 bases, with 18 bases between them. Here the CDR3 DNA reads TGCGCCAGCAGTCTAGCCGGGGCAGGGGTCTACGAGCAGTACTTC. It is translated as CASSLAGAGVYEQYF.

The V gene is TRBV7-9, the J gene TRBJ2-2; no reliable D call. V lost 2 bases, J lost 0 bases, and 4 bases lay in between. Germline CDR1 SEHNR, CDR2 FQNEAQ (reference sequence). This CDR3 has 14 residues. The CDR3 DNA sequence: TGTGCCAGCAGCTTACACACGAACACCGGGGAGCTGTTTTTT. Amino acids: CASSLHTNTGELFF.

The chain joins TRBV7-9 to TRBJ2-7; weak D call: TRBD1 (5 bases). The CDR3 is 13 amino acids. Germline loops: CDR1 SEHNR, CDR2 FQNEAQ (reference sequence). V lost 3 bases and J lost 2, with 8 bases in between. The CDR3 nucleotides are TGTGCCAGCAGCTTGACAGCTACCTACGAGCAGTACTTC. It codes for CASSLTATYEQYF.

V gene TRBV29-1 combines with J gene TRBJ2-1; maybe TRBD1 (5 bases). Germline CDR1 SQVTM, CDR2 ANQGSEA. This CDR3 region has 13 residues. Trimming pared 7 bases from V and 12 bases from J, leaving 22 bases between. The CDR3 sequence: CSADDPDTGWQFF. The CDR3 nucleotides read TGCAGCGCCGATGATCCGGACACCGGATGGCAGTTCTTC.

Ten or more counts support this clone. The chain joins TRBV29-1 to TRBJ1-4; D is ambiguous. V lost 4 bases, J lost 8 bases, and 8 bases lay in between. The CDR3 length is 11 residues. CDR1 and CDR2 from the germline V gene are SQVTM and ANQGSEA. The CDR3 region has the DNA TGCAGCGTTGGCGGGCGCGAAAAACTGTTTTTT. It yields the protein CSVGGREKLFF. Full variable domain (outside the CDR3, taken from reference TRBV29-1 and TRBJ1-4): SAVISQKPSRDICQRGTSLTIQCQVDSQVTMMFWYRQQPGQSLTLIATANQGSEATYESGFVIDKFPISRPNLTFSTLTVSNMSPEDSSIYLCSVGGREKLFFGSGTQLSVL.

V and J are TRBV10-3 and TRBJ2-7; D not resolved. Trimming pared 5 bases from V and 2 bases from J, leaving 10 bases between. Germline CDR1 ENHRY, CDR2 SYGVKD. There are 13 residues in the CDR3. CDR3 residues: CAISKQEPYEQYF. In DNA, the CDR3 is TGTGCCATCAGTAAGCAGGAGCCCTACGAGCAGTACTTC.

The rearrangement uses TRBV25-1 and TRBJ2-5; possible D gene TRBD2, 5 bases. The J call may be wrong; the DNA end is better matched by TRBJ2-7. The CDR3 runs 12 residues. Germline CDR1 MGHDK, CDR2 SYGVNS. CDR3 nucleotide sequence: TGTGCCAGCAGCCGGACTTCCTACGAGCAGTACTTC. It translates to CASSRTSYEQYF.

This chain links TRBV7-2 with TRBJ1-5; possibly TRBD1 for D (5 bases). Germline V lookup: CDR1 SGHTA, CDR2 FQGNSA. Between the trimmed V and J ends, which lost 5 bases and 6 bases, there was a span of 17 bases. This CDR3 comprises 15 residues. The CDR3 DNA reads TGTGCCAGCAGCAGTACTGTGGGGGGAGGTCAGCCCCAGCATTTT. Amino acids: CASSSTVGGGQPQHF.

The J gene is TRBJ2-1, the V gene TRBV30, with D maybe TRBD2 (5 bases). The CDR3 is made up of 14 amino acids. In germline, CDR1 is GTSNPN, CDR2 SVGIG (reference sequence). V dropped 3 bases and J dropped 4 bases, with 13 bases sitting between them. The CDR3 sequence: CAWRSGAMYNEQFF. DNA of the CDR3: TGTGCCTGGAGAAGCGGAGCGATGTACAATGAGCAGTTCTTC. Full variable domain (missing parts from reference TRBV30 and TRBJ2-1): SQTIHQWPATLVQPVGSPLSLECTVEGTSNPNLYWYRQAAGRGLQLLFYSVGIGQISSEVPQNLSASRPQDRQFILSSKKLLLSDSGFYLCAWRSGAMYNEQFFGPGTRLTVL.

Worth noting for this clone: The same CDR3 can be traced to other DNA sequences in this sample. V is TRBV5-1 and J is TRBJ2-5; D is ambiguous. Trimming pared 0 bases from V and 1 base from J, leaving 7 bases between. The CDR3 extends over 14 amino acids. From germline, CDR1 is SGHRS and CDR2 YFSETQ. The CDR3: CASSLAGGQETQYF. Here the CDR3 DNA reads TGCGCCAGCAGCTTGGCGGGCGGCCAAGAGACCCAGTACTTC.